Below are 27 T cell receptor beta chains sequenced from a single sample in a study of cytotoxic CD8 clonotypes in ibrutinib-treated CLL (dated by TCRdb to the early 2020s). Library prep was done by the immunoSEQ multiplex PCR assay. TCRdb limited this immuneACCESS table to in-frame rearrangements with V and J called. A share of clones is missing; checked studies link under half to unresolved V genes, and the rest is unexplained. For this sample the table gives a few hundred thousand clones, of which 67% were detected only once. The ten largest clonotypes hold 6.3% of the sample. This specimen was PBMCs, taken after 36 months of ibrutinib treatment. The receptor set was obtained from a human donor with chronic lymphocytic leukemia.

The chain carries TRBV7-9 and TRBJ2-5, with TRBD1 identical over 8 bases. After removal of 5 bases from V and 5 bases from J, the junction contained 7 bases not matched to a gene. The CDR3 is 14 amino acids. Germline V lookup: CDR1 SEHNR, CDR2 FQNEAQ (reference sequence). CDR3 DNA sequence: TGTGCCAGCAGCACCAACAGGGGGACCGAGACCCAGTACTTC. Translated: CASSTNRGTETQYF.

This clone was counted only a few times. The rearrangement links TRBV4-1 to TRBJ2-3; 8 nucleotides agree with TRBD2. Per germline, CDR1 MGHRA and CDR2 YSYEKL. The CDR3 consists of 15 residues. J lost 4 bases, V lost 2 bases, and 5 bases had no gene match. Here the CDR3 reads CASSQIGLASDTQYF. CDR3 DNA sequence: TGCGCCAGCAGCCAAATCGGACTAGCTTCAGATACGCAGTATTTT.

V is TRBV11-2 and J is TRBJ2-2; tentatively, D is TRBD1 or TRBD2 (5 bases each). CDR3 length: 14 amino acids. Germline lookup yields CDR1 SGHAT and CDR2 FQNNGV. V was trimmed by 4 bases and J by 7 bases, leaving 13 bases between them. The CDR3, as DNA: TGTGCCAGCAGCTCCGGGACGGAGATCGGGGAGCTGTTTTTT. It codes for CASSSGTEIGELFF.

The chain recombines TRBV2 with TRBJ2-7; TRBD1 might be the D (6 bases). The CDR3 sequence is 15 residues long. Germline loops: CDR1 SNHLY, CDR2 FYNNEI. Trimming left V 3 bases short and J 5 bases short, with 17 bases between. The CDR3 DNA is TGTGCCAGCAGTGACCTGGGGACACCCAGGGACGAGCAGTACTTC. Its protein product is CASSDLGTPRDEQYF.

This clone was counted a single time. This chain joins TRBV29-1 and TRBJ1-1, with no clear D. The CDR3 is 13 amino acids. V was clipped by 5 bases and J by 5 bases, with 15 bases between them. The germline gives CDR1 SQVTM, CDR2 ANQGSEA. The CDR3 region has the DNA TGCAGCGTTTTAAGGGAGAAATGGACTGAAGCTTTCTTT. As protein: CSVLREKWTEAFF.

This CDR3 reads CASSHDRGGNEKLFF. DNA of the CDR3: TGTGCCAGCAGCCACGACAGGGGAGGTAATGAAAAACTGTTTTTT. The chain recombines TRBV6-1 with TRBJ1-4; 8 bases fit TRBD1. This CDR3 has 15 residues. CDR1 MNHNS and CDR2 SASEGT come from the germline V gene. J gave up 4 bases and V 6 bases, and 7 bases lay outside the gene matches.

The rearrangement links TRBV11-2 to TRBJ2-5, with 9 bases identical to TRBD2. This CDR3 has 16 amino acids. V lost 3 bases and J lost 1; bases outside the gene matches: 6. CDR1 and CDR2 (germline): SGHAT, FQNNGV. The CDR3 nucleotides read TGTGCCAGCAGCTTCCCTGGGACTAGCCCCCAAGAGACCCAGTACTTC. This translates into CASSFPGTSPQETQYF.

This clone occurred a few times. The chain's CDR3 is CASSFWTKRHYEQYF. The CDR3 coding sequence is TGTGCCAGCAGTTTCTGGACCAAAAGACACTACGAGCAGTACTTC. This sequence joins TRBV27 and TRBJ2-7; the D is unclear. V lost 3 bases and J lost 3, with 15 bases in between. CDR1 is MNHEY, CDR2 SMNVEV, per germline (reference sequence). CDR3 length: 15 residues.

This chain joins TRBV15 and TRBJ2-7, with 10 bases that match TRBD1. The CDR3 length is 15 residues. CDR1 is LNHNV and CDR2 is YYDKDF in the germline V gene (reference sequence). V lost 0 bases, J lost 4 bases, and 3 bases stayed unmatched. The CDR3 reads CATSRDRDRGYEQYF. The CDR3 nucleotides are TGTGCCACCAGCAGAGACCGGGACAGGGGTTACGAGCAGTACTTC.

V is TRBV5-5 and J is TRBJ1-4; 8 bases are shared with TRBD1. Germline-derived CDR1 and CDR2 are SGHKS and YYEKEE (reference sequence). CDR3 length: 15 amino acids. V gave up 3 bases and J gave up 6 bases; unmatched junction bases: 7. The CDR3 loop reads CASSYTGGPYEKLFF. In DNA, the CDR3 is TGTGCCAGCAGCTACACAGGGGGACCATATGAAAAACTGTTTTTT.

CDR3 loop: CASKPGGAGQPQHF. In DNA form, the CDR3 reads TGTGCCAGCAAGCCAGGGGGCGCGGGACAGCCCCAGCATTTT. The chain has TRBV6-5 and TRBJ1-5, with TRBD1 identical over 8 bases. CDR3 size: 14 residues. Germline V gene lookup returns CDR1 MNHEY and CDR2 SVGAGI. The junction had 9 bases not matched to a gene; V was cut back by 7 bases and J by 7 bases.

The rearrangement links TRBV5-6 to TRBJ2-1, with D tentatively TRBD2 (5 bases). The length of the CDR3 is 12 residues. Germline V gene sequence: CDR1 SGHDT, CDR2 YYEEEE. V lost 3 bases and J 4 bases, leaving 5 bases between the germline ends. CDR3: CASSWEYNEQFF. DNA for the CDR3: TGTGCCAGCAGCTGGGAGTACAATGAGCAGTTCTTC.

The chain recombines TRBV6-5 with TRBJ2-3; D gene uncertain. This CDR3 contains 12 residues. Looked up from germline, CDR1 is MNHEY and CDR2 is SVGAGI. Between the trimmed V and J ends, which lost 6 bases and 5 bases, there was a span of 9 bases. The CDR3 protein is CASRDFGDTQYF. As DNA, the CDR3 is TGTGCCAGCAGGGATTTTGGAGATACGCAGTATTTT.

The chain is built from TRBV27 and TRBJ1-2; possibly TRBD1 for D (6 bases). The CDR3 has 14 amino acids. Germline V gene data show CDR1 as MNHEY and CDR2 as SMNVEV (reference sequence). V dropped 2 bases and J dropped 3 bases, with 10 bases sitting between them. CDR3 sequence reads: CASSLKPGDYGYTF. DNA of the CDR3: TGTGCCAGCAGTTTAAAACCAGGGGACTATGGCTACACCTTC.

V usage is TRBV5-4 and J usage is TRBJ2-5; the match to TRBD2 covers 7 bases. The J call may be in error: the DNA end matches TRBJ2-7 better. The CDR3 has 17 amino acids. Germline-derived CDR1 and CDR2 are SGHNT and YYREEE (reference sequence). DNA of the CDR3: TGTGCCAGCAGCTTGGGGAGAAGGAGCGGGAAATCCTACGAGCAGTACTTC. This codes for CASSLGRRSGKSYEQYF.

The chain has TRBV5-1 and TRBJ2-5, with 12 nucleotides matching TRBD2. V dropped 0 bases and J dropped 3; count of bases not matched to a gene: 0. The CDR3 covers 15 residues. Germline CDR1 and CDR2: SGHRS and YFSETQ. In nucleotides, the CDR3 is TGCGCCAGCAGCTTGGGACTAGCGGGGGAAGAGACCCAGTACTTC. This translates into CASSLGLAGEETQYF.

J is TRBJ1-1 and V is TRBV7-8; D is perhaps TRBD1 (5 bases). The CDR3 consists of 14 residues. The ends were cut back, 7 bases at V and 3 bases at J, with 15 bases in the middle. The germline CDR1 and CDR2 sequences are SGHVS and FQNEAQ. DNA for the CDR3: TGTGCCAGCAACGTCGGGGGAGAACACACTGAAGCTTTCTTT. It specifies CASNVGGEHTEAFF.

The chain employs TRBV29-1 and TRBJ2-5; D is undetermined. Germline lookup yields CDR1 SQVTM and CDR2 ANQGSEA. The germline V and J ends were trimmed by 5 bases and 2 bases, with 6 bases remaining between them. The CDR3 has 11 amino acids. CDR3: CSVHWQETQYF. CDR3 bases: TGCAGCGTTCACTGGCAAGAGACCCAGTACTTC.

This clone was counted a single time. CDR3 DNA: TGTGCCAGCAGCCAAGTAGTGACTAGCGGGAGGGCCGCCAATGAGCAGTTCTTC. Its protein product is CASSQVVTSGRAANEQFF. This sequence joins TRBV14 and TRBJ2-1, with 14 positions matching TRBD2. J gave up 6 bases and V 1 base, and 8 bases lay outside the gene matches. This CDR3 has 18 residues. Per the germline V gene, CDR1 is SGHDN and CDR2 is FVKESK.

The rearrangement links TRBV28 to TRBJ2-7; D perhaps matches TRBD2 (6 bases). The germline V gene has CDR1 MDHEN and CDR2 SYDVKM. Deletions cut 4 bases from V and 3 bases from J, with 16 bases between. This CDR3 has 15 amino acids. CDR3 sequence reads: CASSYAGKTGYEQYF. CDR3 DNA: TGTGCCAGCAGTTACGCGGGGAAAACGGGCTACGAGCAGTACTTC.

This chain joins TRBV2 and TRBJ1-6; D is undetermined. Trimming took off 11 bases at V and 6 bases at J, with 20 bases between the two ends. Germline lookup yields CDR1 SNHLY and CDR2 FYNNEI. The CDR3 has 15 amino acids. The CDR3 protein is CASSEGDGPNSPLHF. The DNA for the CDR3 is TGTGCCTCCTCCGAGGGTGACGGACCTAATTCACCCCTCCACTTT.

The chain's CDR3 is CAISEIGTQTYNEQFF. The CDR3 DNA is TGTGCCATCAGTGAGATAGGGACCCAGACCTACAATGAGCAGTTCTTC. The J gene is TRBJ2-1, the V gene TRBV10-3; D may correspond to TRBD1 or TRBD2 (5 bases each). This CDR3 has 16 residues. V gave up 2 bases and J gave up 2 bases, with 13 bases separating them. Germline CDR1 is ENHRY and CDR2 is SYGVKD.

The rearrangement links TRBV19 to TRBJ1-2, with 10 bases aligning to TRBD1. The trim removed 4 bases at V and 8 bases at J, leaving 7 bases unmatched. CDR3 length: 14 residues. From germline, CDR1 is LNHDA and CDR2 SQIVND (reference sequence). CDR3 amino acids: CASSNPGTGEGYTF. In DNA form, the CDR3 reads TGTGCCAGTAGTAACCCCGGGACAGGGGAAGGCTACACCTTC.

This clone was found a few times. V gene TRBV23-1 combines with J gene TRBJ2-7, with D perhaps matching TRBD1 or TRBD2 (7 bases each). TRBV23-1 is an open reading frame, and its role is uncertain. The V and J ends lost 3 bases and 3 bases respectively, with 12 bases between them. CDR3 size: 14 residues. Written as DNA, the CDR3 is TGCGCCAGCAGTCAGGGAGGGGGCCTCTACGAGCAGTACTTC. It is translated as CASSQGGGLYEQYF.

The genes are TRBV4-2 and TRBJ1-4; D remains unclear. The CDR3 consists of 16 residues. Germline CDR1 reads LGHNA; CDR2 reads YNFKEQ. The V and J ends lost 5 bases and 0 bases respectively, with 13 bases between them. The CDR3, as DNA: TGTGCCAGCAGCGACTGGCTGCAAGCAACTAATGAAAAACTGTTTTTT. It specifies CASSDWLQATNEKLFF.

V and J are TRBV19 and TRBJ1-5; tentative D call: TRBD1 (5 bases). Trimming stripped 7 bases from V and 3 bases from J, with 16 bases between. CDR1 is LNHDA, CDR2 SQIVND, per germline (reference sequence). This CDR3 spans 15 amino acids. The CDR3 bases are TGTGCCAGTACCCCAGAGGGACCGATCAATCAGCCCCAGCATTTT. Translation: CASTPEGPINQPQHF.

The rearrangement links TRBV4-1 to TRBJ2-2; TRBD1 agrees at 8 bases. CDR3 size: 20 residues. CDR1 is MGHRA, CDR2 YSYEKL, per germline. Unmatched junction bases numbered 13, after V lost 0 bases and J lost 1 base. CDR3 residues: CASSQESPGQVSVNTGELFF. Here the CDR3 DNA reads TGCGCCAGCAGCCAAGAATCCCCGGGACAGGTGTCAGTGAACACCGGGGAGCTGTTTTTT.